This TCR beta chain was identified in a study of OX40 agonist ivuxolimab in advanced cancers. Study overall: Administration of intravenous ivuxolimab to patients occurred every 2 weeks at 0.01 to 10 mg/kg. Regarding the study as a whole: Both blood CD4+ and CD8+ T cells showed clonal growth by week 6 at 0.1 to 3.0 mg/kg. Partial responders at 0.1-3.0 mg/kg had among the lowest clonal expansion.

Germline V CDR1 and CDR2: SEHNR, FQNEAQ (reference sequence). CDR3 length: 14 residues. Between the trimmed V and J ends, which lost 5 bases and 6 bases, there was a span of 14 bases. Produced via immunoSEQ multiplex PCR; TCRdb's table is partial and in-frame only. Of about 52,000 clones listed, over 80% are singletons. A word on this clone: Its antigen remains unknown.

The chain links TRBV7-9 to TRBJ1-3; tentative D call: TRBD1 (5 bases). The material sequenced was CD4+ or CD8+ T cells sorted from blood, taken in a trial of the OX40 agonist ivuxolimab. The sequence was obtained from an adult with an advanced solid tumor such as melanoma, head and neck, liver or kidney cancer. The CDR3 nucleotides are TGTGCCAGCAGCCCGGGAGGACACATAAACACCATATATTTT. Protein sequence: CASSPGGHINTIYF. The full variable domain, with the rest looked up from reference TRBV7-9 and TRBJ1-3, is DTGVSQNPRHKITKRGQNVTFRCDPISEHNRLYWYRQTLGQGPEFLTYFQNEAQLEKSRLLSDRFSAERPKGSFSTLEIQRTEQGDSAMYLCASSPGGHINTIYFGEGSWLTVV.